The subject of this entry is one T cell receptor beta chain. This CDR3 has 17 residues. Trimming took 2 bases from V and 5 from J; bases not matched to a gene: 10. Germline loops: CDR1 MNHEY, CDR2 SMNVEV (reference sequence). Only in-frame clones appear in the TCRdb table, and some are missing; sequencing was by immunoSEQ multiplex PCR. This sample has over 200,000 clones, with roughly 86% found just once. This specimen comes from a study of blood T cell repertoires in COVID-19. This sequence was found in a woman in her forties or fifties with acute or convalescent COVID-19. The gene calls are TRBV27 and TRBJ2-2, with TRBD2 matching 8 bases. The source material was peripheral blood. For the CDR3, the DNA is TGTGCCAGCAGTTTAGAGTCGGGAGGGCCTTCGACCGGGGAGCTGTTTTTT. Its protein is CASSLESGGPSTGELFF.